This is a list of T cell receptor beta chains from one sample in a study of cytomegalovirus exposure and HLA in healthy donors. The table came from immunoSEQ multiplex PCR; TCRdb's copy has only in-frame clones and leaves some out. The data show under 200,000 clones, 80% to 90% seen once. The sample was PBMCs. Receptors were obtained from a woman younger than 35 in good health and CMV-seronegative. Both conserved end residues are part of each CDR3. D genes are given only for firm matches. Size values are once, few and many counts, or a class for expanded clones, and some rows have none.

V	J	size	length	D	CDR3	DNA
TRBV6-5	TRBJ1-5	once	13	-	CASTDRSNQPQHF	TGTGCCAGCACCGACAGGAGCAATCAGCCCCAGCATTTT
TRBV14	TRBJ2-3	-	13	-	CASSRRSTDTQYF	TGTGCCAGCAGCAGGCGGTCTACAGATACGCAGTATTTT
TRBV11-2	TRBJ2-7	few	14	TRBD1	CASSPRQGAYEQYF	TGTGCCAGCAGCCCACGACAGGGGGCTTACGAGCAGTACTTC
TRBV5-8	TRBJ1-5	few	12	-	CASTLTAGPQHF	TGTGCCAGCACCCTGACAGCCGGGCCCCAGCATTTT
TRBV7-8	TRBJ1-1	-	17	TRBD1	CASINPGGQRWNTEAFF	TGTGCCAGCATCAACCCCGGGGGACAGAGGTGGAACACTGAAGCTTTCTTT
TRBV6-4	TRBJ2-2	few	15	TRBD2	CASSGTSGSTGELFF	TGTGCCAGCAGTGGGACTAGCGGGAGCACCGGGGAGCTGTTTTTT
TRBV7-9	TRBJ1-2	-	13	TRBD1	CASRPTGSYGYTF	TGTGCCAGCCGACCGACAGGGTCCTATGGCTACACCTTC
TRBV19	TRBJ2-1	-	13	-	CASSFSSVGGQFF	TGTGCCAGTAGTTTCTCCTCCGTAGGAGGGCAGTTCTTC
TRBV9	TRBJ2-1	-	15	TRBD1	CASSANRGIHNEQFF	TGTGCCAGCAGCGCAAACAGGGGTATACACAATGAGCAGTTCTTC
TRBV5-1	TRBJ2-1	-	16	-	CASSLVGGGSYNEQFF	TGCGCCAGCAGCCTGGTGGGGGGAGGTTCCTACAATGAGCAGTTCTTC
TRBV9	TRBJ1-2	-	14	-	CASSAQTATYGYTF	TGTGCCAGCAGCGCCCAGACAGCTACCTATGGCTACACCTTC
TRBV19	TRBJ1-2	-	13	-	CASSTRTAYGYTF	TGTGCCAGTAGTACCAGGACAGCCTATGGCTACACCTTC
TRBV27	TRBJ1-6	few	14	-	CASSLYPGASPLHF	TGTGCCAGCAGTCTCTACCCAGGGGCTTCACCCCTCCACTTT
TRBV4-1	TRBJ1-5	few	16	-	CASSQLAGVGNQPQHF	TGCGCCAGCAGCCAATTGGCCGGGGTAGGCAATCAGCCCCAGCATTTT
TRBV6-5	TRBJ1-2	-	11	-	CATRQDYGYTF	TGTGCCACCCGACAGGACTATGGCTACACCTTC
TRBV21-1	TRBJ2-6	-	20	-	CASSIEGVEGRCFGANVLTF	TGTGCCAGCAGCATAGAGGGGGTAGAGGGTAGGTGCTTTGGGGCCAACGTCCTGACTTTC
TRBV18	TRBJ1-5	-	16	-	CASSPPVHRVYQPQHF	TGTGCCAGCTCACCACCGGTTCACCGGGTTTATCAGCCCCAGCATTTT
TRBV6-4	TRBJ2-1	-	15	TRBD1	CASSDSTGGYNEQFF	TGTGCCAGCAGTGACTCGACAGGGGGCTACAATGAGCAGTTCTTC
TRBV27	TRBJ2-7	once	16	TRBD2	CASSLKVAGGPDEQYF	TGTGCCAGCAGTTTAAAGGTAGCGGGAGGGCCAGACGAGCAGTACTTC
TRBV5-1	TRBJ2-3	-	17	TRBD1	CASSFLPGQGMGDTQYF	TGCGCCAGCAGCTTCCTTCCCGGACAGGGGATGGGAGATACGCAGTATTTT
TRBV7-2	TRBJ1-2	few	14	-	CASSPDSFSYGYTF	TGTGCCAGCAGCCCGGACAGTTTCTCCTATGGCTACACCTTC
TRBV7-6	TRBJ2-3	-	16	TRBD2	CASSLAAGRTGDTQYF	TGTGCCAGCAGCTTAGCAGCCGGGAGGACCGGAGATACGCAGTATTTT
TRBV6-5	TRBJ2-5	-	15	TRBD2	CASSYVPGGKETQYF	TGTGCCAGCAGTTACGTACCGGGGGGGAAAGAGACCCAGTACTTC
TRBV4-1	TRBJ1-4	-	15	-	CASSPRRVGTEKLFF	TGCGCCAGCAGCCCGCGGCGGGTAGGGACAGAAAAACTGTTTTTT
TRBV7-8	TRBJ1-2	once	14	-	CASTLRERNYGYTF	TGTGCCAGCACCCTTCGGGAGAGGAACTATGGCTACACCTTC
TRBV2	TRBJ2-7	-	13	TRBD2	CASSGTSSYEQYF	TGTGCCAGCAGTGGGACTAGCAGCTACGAGCAGTACTTC
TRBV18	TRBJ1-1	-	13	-	CASSPNREVEAFF	TGTGCCAGCTCGCCTAACAGGGAAGTTGAAGCTTTCTTT
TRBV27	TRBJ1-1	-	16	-	CASSSLRPQGNTEAFF	TGTGCCAGCAGTTCACTAAGGCCACAGGGGAACACTGAAGCTTTCTTT
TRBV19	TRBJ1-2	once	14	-	CASSTSGSRYGYTF	TGTGCCAGTAGTACCAGTGGGAGCCGATATGGCTACACCTTC
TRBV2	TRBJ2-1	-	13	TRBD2	CASTGEGLGEQFF	TGTGCCAGCACTGGGGAAGGACTAGGTGAGCAGTTCTTC
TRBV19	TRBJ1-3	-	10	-	CASGFDTIYF	TGTGCCAGTGGCTTTGACACCATATATTTT
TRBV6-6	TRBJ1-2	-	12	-	CASSYRTPGYTF	TGTGCCAGCAGTTACCGGACACCCGGCTACACCTTC
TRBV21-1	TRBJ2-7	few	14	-	CASSSSTRVYEQYF	TGTGCCAGCAGCAGTTCGACCCGGGTATACGAGCAGTACTTC
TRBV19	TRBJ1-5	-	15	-	CASSHAGTSNQPQHF	TGTGCCAGTAGTCACGCGGGGACTAGCAATCAGCCCCAGCATTTT
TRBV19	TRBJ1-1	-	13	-	CASFDRPNTEAFF	TGTGCCAGCTTCGACAGGCCAAACACTGAAGCTTTCTTT
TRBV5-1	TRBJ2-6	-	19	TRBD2	CASSGGGLSGRSGANVLTF	TGCGCCAGCAGCGGTGGTGGCCTTAGCGGGAGGTCTGGGGCCAACGTCCTGACTTTC
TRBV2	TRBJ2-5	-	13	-	CASSEEDGETQYF	TGTGCCAGCAGTGAGGAGGACGGGGAGACCCAGTACTTC
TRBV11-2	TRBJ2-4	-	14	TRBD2	CASSPGLADNIQYF	TGTGCCAGCAGTCCAGGACTAGCTGACAACATTCAGTACTTC
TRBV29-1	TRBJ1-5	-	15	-	CSVSLGGVSNQPQHF	TGCAGCGTTAGTCTGGGAGGGGTTAGCAATCAGCCCCAGCATTTT
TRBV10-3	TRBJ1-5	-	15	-	CAISEAGYSNQPQHF	TGTGCCATCAGTGAGGCAGGGTATAGCAATCAGCCCCAGCATTTT
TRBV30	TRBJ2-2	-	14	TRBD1	CAWGTGQLTGELFF	TGTGCCTGGGGGACAGGCCAGCTCACCGGGGAGCTGTTTTTT
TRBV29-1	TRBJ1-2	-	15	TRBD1	CSVEGGGQGNYGYTF	TGCAGCGTTGAAGGGGGGGGACAGGGGAACTATGGCTACACCTTC
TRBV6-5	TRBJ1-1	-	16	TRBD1	CASSYGGGRGNTEAFF	TGTGCCAGCAGTTACGGAGGGGGCAGGGGGAACACTGAAGCTTTCTTT
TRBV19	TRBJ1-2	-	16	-	CASSRYEGDVYYGYTF	TGTGCCAGTAGTCGATATGAGGGTGATGTTTACTATGGCTACACCTTC
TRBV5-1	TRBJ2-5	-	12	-	CASSPFQETQYF	TGCGCCAGCAGCCCCTTTCAAGAGACCCAGTACTTC
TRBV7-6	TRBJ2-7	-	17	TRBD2	CASSSSYLAGESYEQYF	TGTGCCAGCAGCTCGTCCTATCTAGCGGGAGAGTCCTACGAGCAGTACTTC
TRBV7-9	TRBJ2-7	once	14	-	CASSSGVAPLEQYF	TGTGCCAGCAGCTCCGGAGTAGCCCCTTTGGAGCAGTACTTC
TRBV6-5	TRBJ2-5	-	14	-	CASSYIQDQETQYF	TGTGCCAGCAGTTACATACAGGATCAAGAGACCCAGTACTTC
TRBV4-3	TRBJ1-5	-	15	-	CASSQVSGGNQPQHF	TGCGCCAGCAGCCAAGTTTCAGGGGGCAATCAGCCCCAGCATTTT
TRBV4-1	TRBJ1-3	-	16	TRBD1	CASSPNTGGSGNTIYF	TGCGCCAGCAGCCCAAATACAGGGGGCTCTGGAAACACCATATATTTT
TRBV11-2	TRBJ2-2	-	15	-	CASSFGTWNTGELFF	TGTGCCAGCAGCTTTGGGACTTGGAACACCGGGGAGCTGTTTTTT
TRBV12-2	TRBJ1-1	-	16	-	CASRSRQGRKDTEAFF	TGTGCAAGTCGTTCTAGACAGGGAAGGAAGGACACTGAAGCTTTCTTT